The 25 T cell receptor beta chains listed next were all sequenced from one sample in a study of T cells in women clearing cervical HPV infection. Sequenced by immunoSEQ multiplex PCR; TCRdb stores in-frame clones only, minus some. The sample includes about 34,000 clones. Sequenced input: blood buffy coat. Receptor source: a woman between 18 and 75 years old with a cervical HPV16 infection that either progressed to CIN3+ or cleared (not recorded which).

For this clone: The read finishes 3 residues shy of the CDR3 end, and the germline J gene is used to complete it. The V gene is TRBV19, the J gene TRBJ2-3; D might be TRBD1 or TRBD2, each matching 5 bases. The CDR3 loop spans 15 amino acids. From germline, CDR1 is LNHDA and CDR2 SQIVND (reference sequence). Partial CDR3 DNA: TGTGCCAGTAGTATGGGGCAGGGAGACGTCCAGCCG. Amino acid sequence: CASSMGQGDVQP. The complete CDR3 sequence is CASSMGQGDVQPQYF.

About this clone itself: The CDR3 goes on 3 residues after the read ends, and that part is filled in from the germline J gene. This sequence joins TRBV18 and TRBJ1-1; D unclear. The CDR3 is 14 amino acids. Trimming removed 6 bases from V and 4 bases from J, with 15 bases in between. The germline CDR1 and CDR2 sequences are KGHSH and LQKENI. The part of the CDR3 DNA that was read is TGTGCCAGCTCGGGGTCCGAGCGGGGCACTGAA. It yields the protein CASSGSERGTE. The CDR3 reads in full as CASSGSERGTEAFF.

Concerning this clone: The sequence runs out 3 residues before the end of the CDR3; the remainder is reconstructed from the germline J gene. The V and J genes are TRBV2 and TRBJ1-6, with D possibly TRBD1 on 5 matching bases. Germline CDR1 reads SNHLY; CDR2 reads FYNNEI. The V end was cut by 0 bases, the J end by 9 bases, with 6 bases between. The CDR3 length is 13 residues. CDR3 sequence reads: CASSEAQGSPLHF. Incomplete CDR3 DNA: TGTGCCAGCAGTGAAGCGCAGGGTTCACCC.

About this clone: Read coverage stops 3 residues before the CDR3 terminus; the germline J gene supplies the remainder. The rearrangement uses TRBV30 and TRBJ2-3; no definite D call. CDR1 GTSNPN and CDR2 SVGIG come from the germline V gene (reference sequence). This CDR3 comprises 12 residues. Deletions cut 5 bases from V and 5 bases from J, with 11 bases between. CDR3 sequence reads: CAWGLHGDTQYF. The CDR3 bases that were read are TGTGCCTGGGGGCTACATGGAGATACG.

The CDR3 sequence: CSASRANEQFF. The part of the CDR3 DNA that was read is TGCAGTGCTAGTCGAGCCAATGAG. The J gene is TRBJ2-1, the V gene TRBV20-1; the D is unclear. The CDR3 end falls 3 residues outside the read, so it is completed with the germline J gene. This CDR3 has 11 residues. CDR1 and CDR2 (germline): DFQATT, SNEGSKA (reference sequence). The V end was cut by 3 bases, the J end by 6 bases, with 6 bases between.

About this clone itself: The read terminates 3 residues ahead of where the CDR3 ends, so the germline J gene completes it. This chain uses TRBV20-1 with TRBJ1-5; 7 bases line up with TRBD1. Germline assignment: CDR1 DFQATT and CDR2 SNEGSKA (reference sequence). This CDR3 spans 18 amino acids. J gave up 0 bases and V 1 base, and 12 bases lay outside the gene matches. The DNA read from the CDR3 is TGCAGTGCTAGAGCCGGACAGGACTTCTTATATAGCAATCAGCCC. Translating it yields CSARAGQDFLYSNQP. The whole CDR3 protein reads CSARAGQDFLYSNQPQHF.

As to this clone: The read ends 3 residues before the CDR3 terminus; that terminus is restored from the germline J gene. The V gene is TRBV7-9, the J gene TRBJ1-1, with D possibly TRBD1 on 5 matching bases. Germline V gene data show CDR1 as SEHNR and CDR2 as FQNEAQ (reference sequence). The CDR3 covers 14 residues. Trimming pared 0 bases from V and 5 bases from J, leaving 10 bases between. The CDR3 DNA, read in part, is TGTGCCAGCAGCTTAGCGCTTCGGGGGACTGAA. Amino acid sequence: CASSLALRGTE. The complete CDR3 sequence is CASSLALRGTEAFF.

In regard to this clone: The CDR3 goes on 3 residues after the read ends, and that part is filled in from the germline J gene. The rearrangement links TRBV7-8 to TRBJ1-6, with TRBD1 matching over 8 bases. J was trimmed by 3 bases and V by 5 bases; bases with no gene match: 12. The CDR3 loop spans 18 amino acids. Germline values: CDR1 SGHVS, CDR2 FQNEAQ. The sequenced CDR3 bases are TGTGCCAGCAGCCCATCCCAAGGACAGGGCAACTATAATTCACCC. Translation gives CASSPSQGQGNYNSP. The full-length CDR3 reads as CASSPSQGQGNYNSPLHF. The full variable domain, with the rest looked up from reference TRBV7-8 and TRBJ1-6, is GAGVSQSPRYKVAKRGQDVALRCDPISGHVSLFWYQQALGQGPEFLTYFQNEAQLDKSGLPSDRFFAERPEGSVSTLKIQRTQQEDSAVYLCASSPSQGQGNYNSPLHFGNGTRLTVT.

CDR3 protein: CSAIRAQGAGETQYF. The sequenced part of the CDR3 DNA is TGCAGTGCTATACGGGCACAGGGGGCAGGGGAGACC. The chain links TRBV20-1 to TRBJ2-5, with 9 nucleotides matching TRBD1. The CDR3 end falls 3 residues outside the read, so it is completed with the germline J gene. This CDR3 spans 15 amino acids. The germline V gene has CDR1 DFQATT and CDR2 SNEGSKA (reference sequence). After removal of 4 bases from V and 5 bases from J, the junction contained 11 bases not matched to a gene.

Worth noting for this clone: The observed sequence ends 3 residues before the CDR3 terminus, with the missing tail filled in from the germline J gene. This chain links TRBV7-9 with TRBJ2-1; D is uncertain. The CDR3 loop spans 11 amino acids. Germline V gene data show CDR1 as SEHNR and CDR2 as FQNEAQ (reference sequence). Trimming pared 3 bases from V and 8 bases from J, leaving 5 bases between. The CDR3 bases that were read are TGTGCCAGCAGCTTTTCCGATGAG. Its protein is CASSFSDE. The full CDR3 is CASSFSDEQFF.

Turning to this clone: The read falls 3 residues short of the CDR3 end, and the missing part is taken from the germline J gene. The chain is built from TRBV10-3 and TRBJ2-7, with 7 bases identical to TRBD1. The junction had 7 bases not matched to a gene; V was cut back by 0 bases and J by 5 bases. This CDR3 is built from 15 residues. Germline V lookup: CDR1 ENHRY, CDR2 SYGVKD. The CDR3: CAISESENRGNEQYF. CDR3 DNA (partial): TGTGCCATCAGTGAGTCGGAAAACAGGGGAAACGAG.

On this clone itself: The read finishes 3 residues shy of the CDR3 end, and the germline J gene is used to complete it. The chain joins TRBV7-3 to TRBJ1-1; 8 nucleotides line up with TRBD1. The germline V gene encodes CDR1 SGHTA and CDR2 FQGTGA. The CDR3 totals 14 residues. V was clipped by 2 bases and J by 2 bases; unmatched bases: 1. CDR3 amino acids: CASSLSGGNTEAFF. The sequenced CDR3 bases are TGTGCCAGCAGCTTATCAGGGGGCAACACTGAA.

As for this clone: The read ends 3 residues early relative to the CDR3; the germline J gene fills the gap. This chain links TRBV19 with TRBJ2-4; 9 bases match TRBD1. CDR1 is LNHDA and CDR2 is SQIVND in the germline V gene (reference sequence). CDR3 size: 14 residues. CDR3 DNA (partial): TGTGCCAGTAGTGGAGGGACAGGGAATCATCGT. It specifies CASSGGTGNHR. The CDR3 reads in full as CASSGGTGNHRQYF.

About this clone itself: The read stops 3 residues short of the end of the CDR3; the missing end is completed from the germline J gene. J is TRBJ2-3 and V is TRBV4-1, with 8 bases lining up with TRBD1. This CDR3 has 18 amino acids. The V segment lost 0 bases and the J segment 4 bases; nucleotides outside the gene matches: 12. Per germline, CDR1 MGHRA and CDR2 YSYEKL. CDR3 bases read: TGCGCCAGCAGCCAAGAAGGAGAGGTGGCAGGGGGCGCAGATACG. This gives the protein CASSQEGEVAGGADT. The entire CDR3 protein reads CASSQEGEVAGGADTQYF.

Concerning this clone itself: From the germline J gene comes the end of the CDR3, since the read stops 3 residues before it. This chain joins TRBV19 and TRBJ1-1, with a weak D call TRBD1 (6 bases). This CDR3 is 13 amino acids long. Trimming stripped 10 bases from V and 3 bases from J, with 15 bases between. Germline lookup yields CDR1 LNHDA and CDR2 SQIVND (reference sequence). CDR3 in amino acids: CATQPQGHTEAFF. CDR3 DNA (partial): TGTGCCACCCAACCCCAGGGGCACACTGAA.

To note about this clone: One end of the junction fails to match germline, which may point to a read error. CDR3 protein: CAGSWTDANYGYTF. The CDR3 bases that were read are TGTGCCGGCTCCTGGACAGATGCTAACTATGGC. The chain is built from TRBV18 and TRBJ1-2; D possibly corresponds to TRBD1 (6 bases). The read finishes 3 residues shy of the CDR3 end, and the germline J gene is used to complete it. CDR3 length equals 14 residues. Germline assignment: CDR1 KGHSH and CDR2 LQKENI.

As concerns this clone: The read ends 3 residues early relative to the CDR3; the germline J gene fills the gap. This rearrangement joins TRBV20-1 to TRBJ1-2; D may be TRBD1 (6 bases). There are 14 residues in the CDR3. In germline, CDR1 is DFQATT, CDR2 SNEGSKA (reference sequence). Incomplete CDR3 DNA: TGCAGTGCCAATCGTGACAGGCGTCAAGAGACC. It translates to CSANRDRRQET. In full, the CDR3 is CSANRDRRQETYTF.

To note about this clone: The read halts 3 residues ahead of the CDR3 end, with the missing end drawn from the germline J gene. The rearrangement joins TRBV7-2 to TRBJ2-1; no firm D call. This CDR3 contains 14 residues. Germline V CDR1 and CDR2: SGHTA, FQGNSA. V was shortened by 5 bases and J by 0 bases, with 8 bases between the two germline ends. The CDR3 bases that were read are TGTGCCAGCAGCCCCTACCTCTCCTACAATGAG. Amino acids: CASSPYLSYNE. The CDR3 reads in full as CASSPYLSYNEQFF.

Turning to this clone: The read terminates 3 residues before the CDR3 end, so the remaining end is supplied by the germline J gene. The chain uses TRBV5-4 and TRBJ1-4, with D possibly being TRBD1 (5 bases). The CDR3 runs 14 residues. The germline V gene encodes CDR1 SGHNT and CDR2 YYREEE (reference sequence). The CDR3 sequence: CASSGDRGRGELFF. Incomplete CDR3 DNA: TGTGCCAGCAGCGGGGATCGGGGCCGGGGGGAA. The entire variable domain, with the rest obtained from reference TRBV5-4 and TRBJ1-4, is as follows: ETGVTQSPTHLIKTRGQQVTLRCSSQSGHNTVSWYQQALGQGPQFIFQYYREEENGRGNFPPRFSGLQFPNYSSELNVNALELDDSALYLCASSGDRGRGELFFGSGTQLSVL.

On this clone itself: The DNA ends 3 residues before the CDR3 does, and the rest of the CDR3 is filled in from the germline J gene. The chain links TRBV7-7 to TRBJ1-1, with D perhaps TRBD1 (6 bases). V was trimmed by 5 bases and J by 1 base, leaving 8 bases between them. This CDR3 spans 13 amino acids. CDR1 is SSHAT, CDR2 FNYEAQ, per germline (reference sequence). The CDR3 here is CASSATGNTEAFF. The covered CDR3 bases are TGTGCCAGCAGCGCGACAGGGAACACTGAA.

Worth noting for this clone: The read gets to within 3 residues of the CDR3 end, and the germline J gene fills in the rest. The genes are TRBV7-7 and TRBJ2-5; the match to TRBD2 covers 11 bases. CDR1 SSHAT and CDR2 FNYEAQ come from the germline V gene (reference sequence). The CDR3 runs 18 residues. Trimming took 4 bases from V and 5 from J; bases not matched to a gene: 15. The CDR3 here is CASSSGLAEFQERETQYF. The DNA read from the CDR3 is TGTGCCAGCAGCTCGGGACTAGCGGAGTTCCAAGAGAGGGAGACC.

CDR3 sequence reads: CASSLVAGMGYTF. The sequenced part of the CDR3 DNA is TGTGCCAGCAGCTTAGTGGCAGGGATGGGC. The J gene is TRBJ1-2, the V gene TRBV11-2, with a possible D match to TRBD1 (5 bases). The read finishes 3 residues shy of the CDR3 end, and the germline J gene is used to complete it. CDR3 length: 13 residues. The germline V gene has CDR1 SGHAT and CDR2 FQNNGV.

The chain's CDR3 is CASSLGGQTQETQYF. CDR3 bases read: TGCGCCAGCAGCTTGGGAGGCCAAACCCAAGAGACC. The chain employs TRBV5-1 and TRBJ2-5; no definite D call. Coverage ceases 3 residues before the CDR3 finishes, and the germline J gene fills in the end. Germline lookup yields CDR1 SGHRS and CDR2 YFSETQ. The CDR3 loop spans 15 amino acids. Trimming removed 0 bases at V and 1 base at J, with 10 bases between.

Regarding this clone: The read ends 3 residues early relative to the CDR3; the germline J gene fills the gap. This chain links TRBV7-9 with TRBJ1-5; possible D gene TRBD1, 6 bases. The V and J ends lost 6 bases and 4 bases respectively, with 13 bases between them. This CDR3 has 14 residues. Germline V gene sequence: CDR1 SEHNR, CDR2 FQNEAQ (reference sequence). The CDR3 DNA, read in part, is TGTGCCAGCAGTCTGGACAGAGGGAATCAGCCC. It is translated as CASSLDRGNQP. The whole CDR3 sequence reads CASSLDRGNQPQHF. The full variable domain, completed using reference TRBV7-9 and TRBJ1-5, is DTGVSQNPRHKITKRGQNVTFRCDPISEHNRLYWYRQTLGQGPEFLTYFQNEAQLEKSRLLSDRFSAERPKGSFSTLEIQRTEQGDSAMYLCASSLDRGNQPQHFGDGTRLSIL.

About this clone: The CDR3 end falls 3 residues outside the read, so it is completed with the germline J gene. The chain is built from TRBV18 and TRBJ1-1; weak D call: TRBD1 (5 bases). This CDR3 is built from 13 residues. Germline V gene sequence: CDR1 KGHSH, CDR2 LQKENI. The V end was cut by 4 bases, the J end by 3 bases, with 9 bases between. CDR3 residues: CASSLGGDTEAFF. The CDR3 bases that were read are TGTGCCAGCTCACTTGGGGGGGACACTGAA.